This T cell receptor (beta chain) was found in a study of control samples from healthy donors and cancer patients. This table comes from immunoSEQ multiplex PCR, and its TCRdb copy is limited to in-frame clones, with some not included. This sample has 90,000 to 150,000 clones, with approximately 88% found just once. The CDR3 runs 13 residues. The V gene end was trimmed by 3 bases and the J gene end by 5 bases; junction bases not matched to a gene: 4. This clonotype was sampled from a man aged 40-49 years in good health. This sequence joins TRBV12-3 or TRBV12-4 and TRBJ2-7; 7 bases are shared with TRBD1. The material sequenced was blood. The DNA of the CDR3 is TGTGCCAGCAGTTTCCGCGACAGGGACGAGCAGTACTTC. This gives the protein CASSFRDRDEQYF.